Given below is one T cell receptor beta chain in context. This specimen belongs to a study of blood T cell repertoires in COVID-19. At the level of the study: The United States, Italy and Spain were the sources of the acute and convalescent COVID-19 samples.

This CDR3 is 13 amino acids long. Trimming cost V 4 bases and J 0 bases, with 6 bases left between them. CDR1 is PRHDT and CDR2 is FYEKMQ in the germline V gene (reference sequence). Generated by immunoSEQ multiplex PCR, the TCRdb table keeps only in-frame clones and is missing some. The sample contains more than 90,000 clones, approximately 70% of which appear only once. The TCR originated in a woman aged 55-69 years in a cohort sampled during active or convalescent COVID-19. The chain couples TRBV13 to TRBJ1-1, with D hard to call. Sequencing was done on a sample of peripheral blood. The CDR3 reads CASSSLMNTEAFF. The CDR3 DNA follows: TGTGCCAGCAGCTCCCTTATGAACACTGAAGCTTTCTTT.